This T cell receptor beta chain was profiled in a study of blood T cell repertoires in COVID-19 (TCRdb year 2020). Regarding the research as a whole: Samples from collaborators originated in the United States, Italy and Spain and spanned both the acute and convalescent phases of COVID-19. The material from the prospective study consisted of cDNA or gDNA derived from T cells, B-cell-depleted T cells, or PBMCs. Deeply sampled blood TCRbeta repertoires from subjects exposed to, actively infected with, or recovered from COVID-19 were included in the dataset. The repertoires were released in a freely available public database meant as a resource for research on the immune response to SARS-CoV-2. The samples were drawn from two sources: the first 160 participants of the ongoing ImmuneRACE study, and fewer than 1,500 subjects contributed by 6 global collaborators. Sample metadata almost always included a de-identified subject ID, COVID-19 status, age in years and sex. Where HLA class I and class II types were available, the types were taken from metadata supplied by the sample provider, not from assay-based typing.

As encoded in the germline V gene, CDR1 is SNHLY while CDR2 is FYNNEI. The CDR3 spans 18 residues, from the cysteine through the phenylalanine. This entry keeps only the CDR3 DNA: 54 bases, framed from base 1. Here V drops 6 bases and J drops 2 bases, and the junction holds 11 bases not matched to any gene. TCRbeta CDR3 regions were amplified from genomic DNA by means of the immunoSEQ Assay, a bias-controlled multiplex PCR. In the paper's pipeline: The number of nucleated cells in each sample was estimated by amplification of reference gene primers within the assay. To quantify the absolute abundance of each unique TCRbeta CDR3 rearrangement, sequence reads were collapsed and filtered. Productive Simpson clonality was computed per sample as the square root of Simpson's diversity index over productive rearrangements. This immuneACCESS table, as held by TCRdb, lists in-frame sequences with V and J called but not all clones. Of the missing ones, under half trace to an unresolved V gene in checked studies; the others have no known cause. The DNA was the basis for D and trimming; V, J and clone size are from that table. The sample table holds around 150,000 clones, of which around four fifths were seen once. Together, the top ten hold more than 3.5% of the sample.

A word on this clone: Its antigen has not been determined. No clone much larger than this one lies a single base away; base qualities are absent.

Whole blood was collected in K2EDTA tubes by collaborating institutions according to the institutions' own protocols. Collaborator samples were shipped for TCRbeta analysis as frozen whole blood, isolated PBMCs, or DNA extracted from either sample type. General findings and caveats noted by the study authors: Clinical and demographic metadata were provided uncurated, with the amount varying by source and participant.

This receptor was identified in a woman of 80 years or more with acute or convalescent COVID-19. Sequenced material: peripheral blood. The chain was built from TRBV2 and TRBJ2-7, and 15 bases in between align with TRBD2. The bases are TGTGCCAGCAGAGCCAGGGGACTAGCGGGGGGACTTCCCTACGAGCAGTACTTC. Translated, this gives CASRARGLAGGLPYEQYF.